This T cell receptor (beta chain) was observed in a study of blood T cell repertoires in COVID-19. The wider study: The study drew acute and convalescent COVID-19 samples from the United States, Italy and Spain. Sample material is recorded as cDNA or gDNA derived from T cells, B-cell-depleted T cells, or PBMCs.

The CDR3 runs to 16 residues. Trimming removed 5 bases from V and 7 bases from J; junction bases left unmatched: 10. Germline CDR1 is LNHDA and CDR2 is SQIVND (reference sequence). In the authors' methods: Amplifying reference gene primers gave estimates of nucleated cell counts. TCRdb's table, derived via immunoSEQ multiplex PCR, lists solely in-frame clones and lacks some. D and trimming were read from the DNA, whereas the V and J calls and clone size are those reported in that table. There are some 260,000 clones in the sample; approximately 79% occur only once, and around 4.1% lies in the top ten.

The TCR originated in a man aged 30 to 45 with acute COVID-19. The chain recombines TRBV19 with TRBJ1-4; 10 bases map to TRBD1. Sequenced sample: PBMCs or T cells enriched from blood (not recorded which). The CDR3 region is CASSLTGGALREKLFF. CDR3 DNA: TGTGCCAGTAGTTTGACAGGGGGCGCCCTTCGTGAAAAACTGTTTTTT.